These T cell receptor beta chains were read from a single sample in a study of neurological immune-mediated disorders. Each CDR3 protein gets one entry after TCRdb re-called the 5' RACE reads with MiXCR. In the table there are about 4,800 distinct CDR3 sequences, 23% of which are singletons. Sequencing was carried out using CD8+ T cells from blood. The receptors come from a woman aged 60 to 75 with HTLV-1-associated myelopathy (HAM/TSP). CDR3s include the opening cysteine and the closing phenylalanine or tryptophan. The D gene is left open where the match is weak. Not every row has a clone size; where given, it reads once, few, many or a size class.

cdr3_length j_call d_call v_call clone_size cdr3_aa cdr3_nt
15 TRBJ2-7 NA TRBV4-3 many CASAPSRGPSYEQYF TGCGCCAGCGCTCCAAGCAGGGGTCCCTCCTACGAGCAGTACTTC
14 TRBJ2-7 NA TRBV5-1 medium-sized CASSTDSRSYEQYF TGCGCCAGCAGCACGGACAGTCGCTCCTACGAGCAGTACTTC
13 TRBJ2-1 NA TRBV2 few CASSELAGNEQFF TGTGCCAGCAGTGAACTAGCAGGCAATGAGCAGTTCTTC
12 TRBJ1-5 NA TRBV20-1 NA CSARQGQHLHHF TGCAGTGCTAGACAGGGCCAGCATCTCCATCATTTT
14 TRBJ2-2 NA TRBV7-9 NA CASIKDRDTGELFF TGTGCCAGCATCAAGGATAGGGACACCGGGGAGCTGTTTTTT
13 TRBJ2-7 NA TRBV6-5 many CASSYGRVYEQYF TGTGCCAGCAGTTACGGCAGGGTTTACGAGCAGTACTTC
15 TRBJ2-7 NA TRBV6-5 many CASTPYGGGWYEQYF TGTGCCAGCACCCCCTATGGAGGGGGCTGGTACGAGCAGTACTTC
16 TRBJ2-1 NA TRBV18 many CASSLGMSRFYNEQFF TGTGCCAGCTCACTCGGTATGTCGAGGTTCTACAATGAGCAGTTCTTC
15 TRBJ2-1 TRBD2 TRBV19 many CASSIGTSGRNEQFF TGTGCCAGTAGTATAGGGACTAGCGGGAGGAATGAGCAGTTCTTC
13 TRBJ2-7 TRBD1 TRBV7-9 many CASIGDRGHEQYF TGTGCCAGCATCGGGGACAGGGGACACGAGCAGTACTTC
14 TRBJ2-7 TRBD2 TRBV14 medium-sized CASSQGASGYEQYF TGTGCCAGCAGCCAAGGCGCTAGCGGGTACGAGCAGTACTTC
15 TRBJ2-7 NA TRBV4-1 many CASSQARTADYEQYF TGCGCCAGCAGCCAAGCAAGGACAGCGGACTACGAGCAGTACTTC
15 TRBJ1-2 TRBD1 TRBV2 NA CASRVGQGVNYGYTF TGTGCCAGCAGGGTGGGACAGGGGGTAAACTATGGCTACACCTTC
13 TRBJ1-1 NA TRBV9 NA CASSSGGNTEAFF TGTGCCAGCAGCTCGGGCGGGAACACTGAAGCTTTCTTT
15 TRBJ2-1 NA TRBV20-1 NA CSAATGAAPMQEQFF TGCAGTGCAGCGACGGGGGCCGCTCCAATGCAGGAGCAGTTCTTC
16 TRBJ1-1 NA TRBV7-3 NA CASSLIRGAEATEAFF TGTGCCAGCAGCTTAATAAGGGGGGCGGAGGCCACTGAAGCTTTCTTT
13 TRBJ1-1 NA TRBV12-3/TRBV12-4 many CASTLGGITEAFF TGTGCCAGCACCCTCGGGGGGATCACTGAAGCTTTCTTT
17 TRBJ2-2 TRBD2 TRBV7-3 few CASSLGLARAPPGELFF TGTGCCAGCAGCTTAGGACTAGCGAGGGCGCCGCCCGGGGAGCTGTTTTTT
15 TRBJ1-5 TRBD1 TRBV20-1 NA CSAEPGTGGGQPQHF TGCAGTGCAGAACCCGGGACAGGGGGCGGTCAGCCCCAGCATTTT